This T cell receptor (beta chain) was identified during a study of molecular identifiers for immune sequencing clone quantification. TCRdb re-called the PCR reads through MiXCR, storing one row per CDR3 protein. Here the sample spans under 75,000 distinct CDR3 sequences, under 20% being singletons. Deletions cut 6 bases from V and 1 base from J, with 10 bases between. Germline CDR1 and CDR2: SGHDN and FVKESK. The CDR3 has 13 amino acids. The sequenced sample was naive CD8+ T cells from blood, with Jurkat cell RNA spiked in. Sample subset: FACS-sorted CD8+CD4-CCR7+CD45RA+ naive T cells. This receptor was taken from a human donor in good health. Some libraries in this study had Jurkat cell RNA spiked in. V is TRBV14 and J is TRBJ2-7, with unresolved D. Written as DNA, the CDR3 is TGTGCCAGCAGGTCGGCGCATTCCTACGAGCAGTACTTC. This sequence encodes CASRSAHSYEQYF.